This TCR beta chain derives from a study of blood T cell repertoires in COVID-19. Study-wide background: COVID-19 samples collected from the United States, Italy and Spain covered acute and convalescent phases. Sample material is recorded as cDNA or gDNA derived from T cells, B-cell-depleted T cells, or PBMCs.

The sample holds a few counts of this clone. With 6 bases removed from V and 0 bases from J, the gap between germline ends came to 11 bases. This CDR3 contains 14 residues. Germline CDR1 and CDR2: SNHLY and FYNNEI. Original processing notes: How many nucleated cells were present was estimated from reference gene primer amplification. Profiling relied on immunoSEQ multiplex PCR, and the TCRdb table lists in-frame clones only, not all of them. D and trimming were read from the DNA, whereas the V and J calls and clone size are those reported in that table. This sample yields 140,000 to 150,000 clones, of which around 90% are seen a single time; approximately 1.8% belongs to the top ten.

The J gene is TRBJ1-1, the V gene TRBV2, with D tentatively TRBD1 (6 bases). This clonotype was obtained from a man in his 70s with acute or convalescent COVID-19. Sequenced material: peripheral blood. CDR3 protein: CASRGRTVNTEAFF. The CDR3 region has the DNA TGTGCCAGCAGGGGTAGGACAGTGAACACTGAAGCTTTCTTT.